What follows are 30 T cell receptor beta chains derived from one specimen sequenced in a study of blood T cell repertoires in COVID-19. Using immunoSEQ multiplex PCR, the repertoire was profiled, and TCRdb retains in-frame clones only, with some absent. The repertoire holds 71,000 or so clones, with roughly nine tenths as singletons. Sequenced: peripheral blood. Receptors were obtained from an elderly man in a cohort sampled during active COVID-19.

DNA of the CDR3: TGTGCCAGCAGCCTCCAGGGGAGGGACACCGGGGAGCTGTTTTTT. It yields the protein CASSLQGRDTGELFF. The rearrangement joins TRBV6-5 to TRBJ2-2, with D perhaps TRBD2 (7 bases). Germline loops: CDR1 MNHEY, CDR2 SVGAGI. V lost 6 bases, J lost 3 bases, and 14 bases lay in between. The CDR3 totals 15 residues.

This sequence joins TRBV11-1 and TRBJ2-3, with a possible D match to TRBD2 (5 bases). The CDR3 is 14 residues long. CDR1 is SGHAT and CDR2 is FQDESV in the germline V gene (reference sequence). Deletions cut 6 bases from V and 2 bases from J, with 12 bases between. CDR3 DNA: TGTGCCAGCAGTGGTCGGGGAAACACAGATACGCAGTATTTT. Protein product: CASSGRGNTDTQYF.

V is TRBV5-8 and J is TRBJ2-7, with D possibly matching TRBD1 (5 bases). Germline CDR1 reads SGHTS; CDR2 reads YDEGEE. This CDR3 region has 12 residues. Between the trimmed V and J ends, which lost 2 bases and 3 bases, there was a span of 6 bases. CDR3 protein: CASSLQDYEQYV. For the CDR3, the DNA is TGTGCCAGCAGCTTACAGGACTACGAGCAGTACGTC.

V is TRBV6-5 and J is TRBJ1-3; possible D gene TRBD1, 6 bases. CDR1 is MNHEY and CDR2 is SVGAGI in the germline V gene. The CDR3 sequence is 16 residues long. Trimming removed 0 bases at V and 0 bases at J, with 9 bases between. CDR3 nucleotide sequence: TGTGCCAGCAGTTACTCCGGACAGAGCTCTGGAAACACCATATATTTT. It translates to CASSYSGQSSGNTIYF.

This clone has just a few counts. The chain uses TRBV7-2 and TRBJ1-2; TRBD1 might be the D (6 bases). The CDR3 is 15 residues long. V was clipped by 4 bases and J by 8 bases, with 20 bases between them. The germline V gene has CDR1 SGHTA and CDR2 FQGNSA. CDR3 sequence reads: CASSSTVQGSGGYTF. Here the CDR3 DNA reads TGTGCCAGCAGCTCCACCGTACAGGGTTCGGGCGGCTACACCTTC.

The table lists this clone with a few counts. This chain connects TRBV6-6 to TRBJ1-5, with TRBD1 matching 8 bases. From germline, CDR1 is MNHNY and CDR2 SVGAGI (reference sequence). CDR3 size: 13 residues. The V segment lost 11 bases and the J segment 5 bases; nucleotides outside the gene matches: 8. CDR3 residues: CAGSGQEDQPQHF. CDR3 sequence (DNA): TGTGCCGGATCGGGACAGGAAGATCAGCCCCAGCATTTT.

The chain is built from TRBV3-1 (or the pseudogene TRBV3-2) and TRBJ2-5, with 7 bases lining up with TRBD2. The germline V gene encodes CDR1 LGHDT and CDR2 YNNKEL (reference sequence). The CDR3 is 15 residues long. The V and J ends lost 1 base and 4 bases, in that order; junction bases with no gene match: 6. The CDR3 here is CASSQGTPGGETQYF. CDR3 DNA sequence: TGTGCCAGCAGCCAAGGGACGCCGGGGGGAGAGACCCAGTACTTC.

J is TRBJ1-4 and V is TRBV28, with D maybe TRBD1 (5 bases). Germline V gives CDR1 MDHEN, CDR2 SYDVKM. V was shortened by 5 bases and J by 9 bases, with 22 bases between the two germline ends. CDR3 length: 16 residues. CDR3 sequence: CASSPGRGTGQKKLFF. CDR3 bases: TGTGCCAGCAGTCCCGGGCGGGGGACCGGCCAAAAAAAACTGTTTTTT. The complete variable domain, with remaining parts taken from reference TRBV28 and TRBJ1-4, reads DVKVTQSSRYLVKRTGEKVFLECVQDMDHENMFWYRQDPGLGLRLIYFSYDVKMKEKGDIPEGYSVSREKKERFSLILESASTNQTSMYLCASSPGRGTGQKKLFFGSGTQLSVL.

The rearrangement joins TRBV10-3 to TRBJ2-2; 11 bases are a match to TRBD2. This CDR3 has 15 residues. V lost 2 bases and J lost 5; bases outside the gene matches: 1. The germline V gene has CDR1 ENHRY and CDR2 SYGVKD. The CDR3 loop is CAISEASGGTGELFF. The CDR3 bases are TGTGCCATCAGTGAGGCTAGCGGGGGGACCGGGGAGCTGTTTTTT.

The CDR3 region has the DNA TGTGCCAGCAGCTTGAACAGGGGCGTTTCACCCCTCCACTTT. As protein: CASSLNRGVSPLHF. This chain links TRBV7-2 with TRBJ1-6, with 7 bases fitting TRBD1. Losses at the gene ends were 3 bases for V and 9 bases for J; bases not matched to a gene: 5. The CDR3 length is 14 residues. Per germline, CDR1 SGHTA and CDR2 FQGNSA. The variable domain in full, with the rest retrieved from reference TRBV7-2 and TRBJ1-6, is GAGVSQSPSNKVTEKGKDVELRCDPISGHTALYWYRQSLGQGLEFLIYFQGNSAPDKSGLPSDRFSAERTGGSVSTLTIQRTQQEDSAVYLCASSLNRGVSPLHFGNGTRLTVT.

This sequence joins TRBV6-2 or TRBV6-3 and TRBJ1-5, with 9 nucleotides matching TRBD1. Trimming cost V 5 bases and J 6 bases; bases outside gene matches: 5. This CDR3 region has 14 residues. The germline V gene has CDR1 MNHEY and CDR2 SVGEGT. CDR3 sequence: CASSNTGGGQPQHF. In DNA form, the CDR3 reads TGTGCCAGCAGTAACACAGGGGGCGGTCAGCCCCAGCATTTT.

The V gene is TRBV11-1, the J gene TRBJ2-3, with TRBD2 matching over 11 bases. Germline V gives CDR1 SGHAT, CDR2 FQDESV (reference sequence). This CDR3 has 14 amino acids. V lost 3 bases, J lost 8 bases, and 4 bases stayed unmatched. The CDR3 is CASSFSGGAFTQYF. The DNA of the CDR3 is TGTGCCAGCAGCTTTAGCGGGGGGGCCTTTACGCAGTATTTT.

This clone has a handful of counts. The chain combines TRBV4-1 with TRBJ1-5; no clear D. Germline CDR1 MGHRA, CDR2 YSYEKL. CDR3 length equals 19 residues. Trimming removed 0 bases from V and 1 base from J, with 19 bases in between. The chain's CDR3 is CASSQDPHDTLLSNQPQHF. The CDR3 DNA reads TGCGCCAGCAGCCAAGATCCCCACGATACCCTATTAAGCAATCAGCCCCAGCATTTT.

The genes are TRBV7-8 and TRBJ2-7; 11 nucleotides match TRBD2. With V trimmed by 1 base and J by 3 bases, 5 bases remained unmatched. Germline lookup yields CDR1 SGHVS and CDR2 FQNEAQ. The length of the CDR3 is 16 residues. As DNA, the CDR3 is TGTGCCAGCAGCTTAGAATTTCTAGCGGGGGGCTACGAGCAGTACTTC. Translated, it gives CASSLEFLAGGYEQYF.

This chain connects TRBV6-2 or TRBV6-3 to TRBJ2-1; D is possibly TRBD2 (6 bases). Germline V gene data show CDR1 as MNHEY and CDR2 as SVGEGT. V was trimmed by 2 bases and J by 4 bases, leaving 24 bases between them. The CDR3 has 19 amino acids. CDR3 sequence (DNA): TGTGCCAGCAGTTACGGGTCCCTCCTTGGGGGGAAAAGGTACAATGAGCAGTTCTTC. Amino acids: CASSYGSLLGGKRYNEQFF.

This chain uses TRBV11-1 with TRBJ2-7; 10 positions match TRBD2. CDR3 length: 15 amino acids. Germline assignment: CDR1 SGHAT and CDR2 FQDESV (reference sequence). Unmatched junction bases numbered 7, after V lost 5 bases and J lost 3 bases. The CDR3 sequence: CASSPGGTSDYEQYF. CDR3 DNA: TGTGCCAGCAGCCCGGGGGGGACTAGCGACTACGAGCAGTACTTC.

The gene calls are TRBV11-2 and TRBJ2-7; TRBD1 agrees at 8 bases. The CDR3 consists of 12 residues. The junction had 3 bases not matched to a gene; V was cut back by 5 bases and J by 6 bases. Germline CDR1 is SGHAT and CDR2 is FQNNGV. The CDR3 nucleotides read TGTGCCAGCAGCATGACAGGGGTCGAGCAGTACTTC. Its protein product is CASSMTGVEQYF. Based on the CDR3 plus reference TRBV11-2 and TRBJ2-7, the full variable domain is EAGVAQSPRYKIIEKRQSVAFWCNPISGHATLYWYQQILGQGPKLLIQFQNNGVVDDSQLPKDRFSAERLKGVDSTLKIQPAKLEDSAVYLCASSMTGVEQYFGPGTRLTVT.

V usage is TRBV7-2 and J usage is TRBJ2-3, with 16 nucleotides matching TRBD2. The CDR3 contains 16 residues. Germline lookup yields CDR1 SGHTA and CDR2 FQGNSA. V was clipped by 5 bases and J by 4 bases; unmatched bases: 3. CDR3 coding DNA: TGTGCCAGCAGCCCAGGGACTAGCGGGGGGGCAGATACGCAGTATTTT. It codes for CASSPGTSGGADTQYF.

The V call is TRBV24-1, the J call TRBJ2-1, with 9 bases aligning to TRBD1. The CDR3 extends over 16 amino acids. Unmatched junction bases numbered 12, after V lost 5 bases and J lost 8 bases. Germline assignment: CDR1 KGHDR and CDR2 SFDVKD. CDR3 nucleotides: TGTGCCACCAGTGGCACTACAGGGGGCGAATTCTATGAGCAGTTCTTC. Amino acid sequence: CATSGTTGGEFYEQFF.

The genes are TRBV2 and TRBJ2-5, with a weak D call TRBD1 (7 bases). The CDR3 has 14 amino acids. Germline V CDR1 and CDR2: SNHLY, FYNNEI. Trimming took off 4 bases at V and 4 bases at J, with 13 bases between the two ends. Here the CDR3 DNA reads TGTGCCAGCAGTGGGAGGGGGCTGGGAGAGACCCAGTACTTC. Protein sequence: CASSGRGLGETQYF.

A single count supports this clone. The chain is built from TRBV6-6 and TRBJ2-5, with 11 bases identical to TRBD2. Germline V lookup: CDR1 MNHNY, CDR2 SVGAGI (reference sequence). CDR3 length equals 15 residues. Trimming at V came to 6 bases and at J to 1 base, leaving 4 bases not matched to a gene. The CDR3 coding sequence is TGTGCCAGCAGAGGGACTAGCGGTCTCCAAGAGACCCAGTACTTC. This gives the protein CASRGTSGLQETQYF.

The chain carries TRBV5-8 and TRBJ1-5; TRBD1 might be the D (5 bases). V was cut by 1 base and J by 6 bases, with 8 bases left in between. This CDR3 contains 13 residues. Germline assignment: CDR1 SGHTS and CDR2 YDEGEE. CDR3 protein: CASSLSGGQPQHF. The CDR3 region has the DNA TGTGCCAGCAGCTTGTCGGGGGGTCAGCCCCAGCATTTT.

This chain's CDR3 is CASSPPTRGSLSTNEKLFF. DNA for the CDR3: TGTGCCAGCTCACCACCAACCAGGGGGAGTTTGTCAACTAATGAAAAACTGTTTTTT. The J gene is TRBJ1-4, the V gene TRBV18, with 7 nucleotides matching TRBD1. In germline, CDR1 is KGHSH, CDR2 LQKENI. The length of the CDR3 is 19 residues. V gave up 0 bases and J gave up 0 bases; unmatched junction bases: 10. The variable domain in full, completed from reference TRBV18 and TRBJ1-4, reads NAGVMQNPRHLVRRRGQEARLRCSPMKGHSHVYWYRQLPEEGLKFMVYLQKENIIDESGMPKERFSAEFPKEGPSILRIQQVVRGDSAAYFCASSPPTRGSLSTNEKLFFGSGTQLSVL.

CDR3 in DNA: TGTGCCAGCAGTTACCGACAGGGGGCCTACGAGCAGTACTTC. Translating gives CASSYRQGAYEQYF. This chain connects TRBV6-2 or TRBV6-3 to TRBJ2-7; 9 bases match TRBD1. Per germline, CDR1 MNHEY and CDR2 SVGEGT. V lost 2 bases to trimming and J lost 2 bases; unmatched junction nucleotides: 1. This CDR3 is 14 amino acids long.

The CDR3 DNA sequence: TGTGCCAGCAGTTCGGCCGGACAGTTAGGAAACTATGGCTACACCTTC. It codes for CASSSAGQLGNYGYTF. The gene calls are TRBV6-5 and TRBJ1-2; D is perhaps TRBD1 (6 bases). CDR1 and CDR2 from the germline V gene are MNHEY and SVGAGI. The CDR3 sequence is 16 residues long. The V end lost 4 bases, the J end lost 2 bases, and 17 bases lay between the germline ends.

This chain links TRBV6-6 with TRBJ1-4; D remains ambiguous. Trimming took off 2 bases at V and 1 base at J, with 8 bases between the two ends. Germline CDR1 is MNHNY and CDR2 is SVGAGI (reference sequence). CDR3 length equals 15 residues. CDR3 in DNA: TGTGCCAGCAGTTACGGTCGACAAACTAATGAAAAACTGTTTTTT. This translates into CASSYGRQTNEKLFF.

The chain joins TRBV4-2 to TRBJ2-3; 9 bases agree with TRBD2. CDR1 is LGHNA, CDR2 YNFKEQ, per germline. This CDR3 spans 18 amino acids. V trimming: 1 base; J trimming: 0 bases; junction bases outside the gene matches: 8. The CDR3 bases are TGTGCCAGCAGCCAAGTCTTGGCTAGCGGGGAAAGCACAGATACGCAGTATTTT. This translates into CASSQVLASGESTDTQYF.

The rearrangement uses TRBV29-1 and TRBJ1-5; TRBD1 is a possible D gene (6 bases). V was cut by 4 bases and J by 4 bases, with 11 bases left in between. Germline-derived CDR1 and CDR2 are SQVTM and ANQGSEA. CDR3 length: 13 residues. This chain's CDR3 is CSVADRFNQPQHF. The DNA of the CDR3 is TGCAGCGTTGCCGACAGGTTTAATCAGCCCCAGCATTTT.

The gene calls are TRBV11-3 and TRBJ1-1, with no clear D. V lost 1 base and J 3 bases, leaving 6 bases between the germline ends. CDR1 is SGHNT and CDR2 is YENEEA in the germline V gene. This CDR3 has 13 residues. The CDR3: CASSLAGYTEAFF. The CDR3 coding sequence is TGTGCCAGCAGCTTAGCAGGATACACTGAAGCTTTCTTT.

The chain joins TRBV25-1 to TRBJ2-6, with D tentatively TRBD1 (6 bases). This CDR3 is 16 amino acids long. V was trimmed by 1 base and J by 4 bases, leaving 11 bases between them. Germline CDR1 and CDR2: MGHDK and SYGVNS. As DNA, the CDR3 is TGTGCCAGCAGTGAATCACAGGGTTTCGGGGCCAACGTCCTGACTTTC. This codes for CASSESQGFGANVLTF.